This T cell receptor (beta chain) was sequenced during a study of T cell changes during pregnancy in multiple sclerosis. This CDR3 has 15 residues. The V gene's germline CDR1 is SGHKS and CDR2 YYEKEE (reference sequence). The V gene end was trimmed by 2 bases and the J gene end by 6 bases; junction bases not matched to a gene: 7. Sequencing used immunoSEQ multiplex PCR; TCRdb keeps in-frame clones, though not all of them. Of about 75,000 clones in the sample, 85% to 95% were seen once. The sample consisted of CD4+ T cells from peripheral blood mononuclear cells, taken before pregnancy. The chain is built from TRBV5-5 and TRBJ2-7; 11 nucleotides line up with TRBD2. This sequence was found in a female donor with multiple sclerosis, enrolled in a pregnancy study. The CDR3 nucleotides read TGTGCCAGCAGCTTTAGCGGGAGGGCCGACTCCGAGCAGTACTTC. It codes for CASSFSGRADSEQYF.